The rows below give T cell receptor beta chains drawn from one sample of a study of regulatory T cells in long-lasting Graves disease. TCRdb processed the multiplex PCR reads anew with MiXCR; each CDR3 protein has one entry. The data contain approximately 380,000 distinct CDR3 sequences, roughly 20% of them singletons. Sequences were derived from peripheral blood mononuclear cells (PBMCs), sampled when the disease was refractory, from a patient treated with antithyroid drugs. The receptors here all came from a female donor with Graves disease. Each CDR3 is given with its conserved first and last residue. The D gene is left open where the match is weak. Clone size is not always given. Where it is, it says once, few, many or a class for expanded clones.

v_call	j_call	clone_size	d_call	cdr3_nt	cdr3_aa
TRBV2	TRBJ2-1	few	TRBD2	TGTGCCAGCCGAACAGGGACTAGCTTATTCAATGAGCAGTTCTTC	CASRTGTSLFNEQFF
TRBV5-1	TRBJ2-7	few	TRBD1	TGCGCCAGCAGCTTGGATCCGGGACAGGACCACGAGCAGTACTTC	CASSLDPGQDHEQYF
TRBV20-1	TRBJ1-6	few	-	TGCAGTGCTCCGACAAGGGGTCGAAATTCACCCCTCCACTTT	CSAPTRGRNSPLHF
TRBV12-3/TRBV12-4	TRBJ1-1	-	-	TGTGCCAGCACCCCCGGGGGAGCTGAAGCTTTCTTT	CASTPGGAEAFF
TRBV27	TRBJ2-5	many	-	TGTGCCAGCAGTACATATCCCTCGGGCAGCCAAGAGACCCAGTACTTC	CASSTYPSGSQETQYF
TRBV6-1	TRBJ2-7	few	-	TGTGCCAGCCAGAGGGCCTACGAGCAGTACTTC	CASQRAYEQYF
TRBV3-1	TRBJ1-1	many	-	TGTGCCAGCAGCCAGGGGGATTGGACTGAAGCTTTCTTT	CASSQGDWTEAFF
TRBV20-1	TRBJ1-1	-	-	TGCAGTGCTAGAGATGTAACAGCTAAAACTGAAGCTTTCTTT	CSARDVTAKTEAFF
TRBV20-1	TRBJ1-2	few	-	TGCAGTGCTAGAGATGAGGCAGTTACACTCTATGGCTACACCTTC	CSARDEAVTLYGYTF
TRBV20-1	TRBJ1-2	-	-	TGCAGTGCTACCTCTGGTGACTATGGCTACACCTTC	CSATSGDYGYTF
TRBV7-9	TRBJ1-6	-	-	TGTGCCAGCGTCATGACAGCCGCTAATTCACCCCTCCACTTT	CASVMTAANSPLHF
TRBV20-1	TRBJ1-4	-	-	TGCAGTGGAGGGATAGGACTTAATGAAAAACTGTTTTTT	CSGGIGLNEKLFF
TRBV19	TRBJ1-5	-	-	TGTGCCAGTAGTAGGGGGGGGAACCAGCCCCAGCATTTT	CASSRGGNQPQHF
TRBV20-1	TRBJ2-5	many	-	TGCAGTGCTATACTCCCTCGGAGCGGGACCCAGTACTTC	CSAILPRSGTQYF
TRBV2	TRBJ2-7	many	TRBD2	TGTGCCAGCAGCAGGGGACTAGCGGGCTACGAGCAGTACTTC	CASSRGLAGYEQYF
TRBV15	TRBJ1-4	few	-	TGTGCCACCAGCAGGAGACTAACTAATGAAAAACTGTTTTTT	CATSRRLTNEKLFF
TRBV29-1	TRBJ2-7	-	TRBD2	TGCAGCGTTGCTGGGGGAGGGGCAGGGCCTTCCTACGAGCAGTACTTC	CSVAGGGAGPSYEQYF
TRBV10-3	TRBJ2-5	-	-	TGTGCCATCGGCAGGAGTCGAGAGACCCAGTACTTC	CAIGRSRETQYF
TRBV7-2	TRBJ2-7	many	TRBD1	TGTGCCAGCAGCCAGGGGACAGGGGGCACCTACGAGCAGTACTTC	CASSQGTGGTYEQYF